The 27 T cell receptor beta chains below all came from one sample that was sequenced in a study of cytomegalovirus exposure and HLA in healthy donors. PCR amplification relied on 60 Vbeta primers (plus 13 Jbeta primers). Produced via immunoSEQ multiplex PCR; TCRdb's table is partial and in-frame only. The data show about 99,000 clones, 65% to 85% seen once. Sequenced input: PBMCs. Receptors originate from a man aged 50 to 59 in good health and CMV-seropositive.

This chain connects TRBV10-3 to TRBJ2-1; 8 bases are a match to TRBD2. Germline V gene lookup returns CDR1 ENHRY and CDR2 SYGVKD. J gave up 9 bases and V 4 bases, and 8 bases lay outside the gene matches. This CDR3 spans 14 amino acids. CDR3 nucleotide sequence: TGTGCCATCAGTGGGGGACTAGAGAAAGGTGAGCAGTTCTTC. Translated: CAISGGLEKGEQFF.

The chain is built from TRBV4-1 and TRBJ2-1; 7 nucleotides line up with TRBD2. Losses at the gene ends were 4 bases for V and 8 bases for J; bases not matched to a gene: 8. The CDR3 covers 14 residues. CDR1 and CDR2 (germline): MGHRA, YSYEKL. DNA for the CDR3: TGCGCCAGCAGCCCAATGGGAGGGCGGGATGAGCAGTTCTTC. It codes for CASSPMGGRDEQFF.

This clone was seen just once. The V and J genes are TRBV16 and TRBJ1-1, with D unclear. Germline V lookup: CDR1 KGHSY, CDR2 FQNENV. The CDR3 has 14 amino acids. The ends were cut back, 3 bases at V and 5 bases at J, with 13 bases in the middle. The CDR3 reads CASSHNQRWTEAFF. CDR3 sequence (DNA): TGTGCCAGCAGCCACAACCAGAGGTGGACTGAAGCTTTCTTT. The full variable domain, in which reference TRBV16 and TRBJ1-1 provide the parts outside the CDR3, is GEEVAQTPKHLVRGEGQKAKLYCAPIKGHSYVFWYQQVLKNEFKFLISFQNENVFDETGMPKERFSAKCLPNSPCSLEIQATKLEDSAVYFCASSHNQRWTEAFFGQGTRLTVV.

This chain uses TRBV2 with TRBJ1-1; a possible D gene is TRBD1 (5 bases). CDR1 is SNHLY, CDR2 FYNNEI, per germline. Trimming cost V 8 bases and J 5 bases, with 15 bases left between them. This CDR3 spans 13 amino acids. The CDR3 region has the DNA TGTGCCAGCTACCGGGGGGAGAGAACTGAAGCTTTCTTT. Protein: CASYRGERTEAFF.

The chain uses TRBV19 and TRBJ2-7, with 14 positions matching TRBD2. With V trimmed by 4 bases and J by 4 bases, 6 bases remained unmatched. CDR1 and CDR2 from the germline V gene are LNHDA and SQIVND (reference sequence). The CDR3 runs to 16 residues. CDR3 nucleotide sequence: TGTGCCAGTAGTAATAAGGGACTAGCGGGAGTGTACGAGCAGTACTTC. Its protein product is CASSNKGLAGVYEQYF.

This clone was found once. The gene calls are TRBV29-1 and TRBJ1-3; 8 bases map to TRBD1. Germline V lookup: CDR1 SQVTM, CDR2 ANQGSEA. This CDR3 comprises 19 residues. V dropped 4 bases and J dropped 1; count of bases not matched to a gene: 18. As DNA, the CDR3 is TGCAGCGTTGCGGCTGTGAAGAGGACAGGGCGGATTTCTGGAAACACCATATATTTT. Its protein product is CSVAAVKRTGRISGNTIYF.

The V and J genes are TRBV10-2 and TRBJ2-1; 9 bases are shared with TRBD2. This CDR3 contains 16 residues. Trimming removed 2 bases from V and 6 bases from J; junction bases left unmatched: 8. CDR1 and CDR2 from the germline V gene are WSHSY and SAAADI. This CDR3 is CASSEVIAGDLNEQFF. For the CDR3, the DNA is TGCGCCAGCAGTGAGGTAATAGCGGGGGACCTCAATGAGCAGTTCTTC.

V is TRBV6-1 and J is TRBJ2-7, with 9 bases lining up with TRBD2. This CDR3 is built from 15 residues. With V trimmed by 3 bases and J by 6 bases, 9 bases remained unmatched. CDR1 is MNHNS, CDR2 SASEGT, per germline. CDR3 DNA sequence: TGTGCCAGCAGTGAGGAATGGACTAGCGACTTCGAGCAGTACTTC. The encoded protein is CASSEEWTSDFEQYF.

The chain carries TRBV19 and TRBJ1-5; TRBD1 is a possible D gene (6 bases). Trimming pared 9 bases from V and 6 bases from J, leaving 21 bases between. CDR3 size: 15 residues. Germline CDR1 is LNHDA and CDR2 is SQIVND (reference sequence). CDR3 amino acids: CASTSLGAGIQPQHF. The CDR3 nucleotides read TGTGCCAGCACATCGTTGGGGGCCGGGATTCAGCCCCAGCATTTT.

The V gene is TRBV6-6, the J gene TRBJ1-3; D gene ambiguous. This CDR3 region has 14 residues. V lost 0 bases, J lost 0 bases, and 3 bases lay in between. CDR1 MNHNY and CDR2 SVGAGI come from the germline V gene (reference sequence). The CDR3 protein is CASSYSASGNTIYF. CDR3 DNA: TGTGCCAGCAGTTACTCGGCCTCTGGAAACACCATATATTTT.

This clone was observed once. The chain has TRBV27 and TRBJ2-1; D is unclear. Trimming cost V 4 bases and J 4 bases, with 8 bases left between them. Germline CDR1 is MNHEY and CDR2 is SMNVEV (reference sequence). The CDR3 totals 13 residues. The CDR3 nucleotides are TGTGCCAGCAGTTATTCGGTGTACAATGAGCAGTTCTTC. As protein: CASSYSVYNEQFF.

This clone has a single count. V gene TRBV5-4 combines with J gene TRBJ2-1; 16 nucleotides match TRBD2. CDR1 is SGHNT, CDR2 YYREEE, per germline (reference sequence). V was clipped by 4 bases and J by 0 bases; unmatched bases: 7. The CDR3 loop spans 19 amino acids. The CDR3 DNA follows: TGTGCCAGCAGCCGGGGGGGACTAGCGGGAGGGCGCTCCTACAATGAGCAGTTCTTC. Amino acid sequence: CASSRGGLAGGRSYNEQFF.

The J gene is TRBJ2-3, the V gene TRBV5-1; 13 nucleotides match TRBD2. V lost 3 bases, J lost 3 bases, and 1 base stayed unmatched. The CDR3 length is 15 residues. From germline, CDR1 is SGHRS and CDR2 YFSETQ. In nucleotides, the CDR3 is TGCGCCAGCAGCTGGACTAGCGGGAGAACAGATACGCAGTATTTT. This encodes CASSWTSGRTDTQYF.

J is TRBJ1-2 and V is TRBV6-1; 9 positions agree with TRBD1. The CDR3 consists of 15 residues. The V gene's germline CDR1 is MNHNS and CDR2 SASEGT. V trimming: 2 bases; J trimming: 8 bases; junction bases outside the gene matches: 9. CDR3 region: CASSEIWDRANGYTF. CDR3 sequence (DNA): TGTGCCAGCAGTGAAATTTGGGACAGGGCCAACGGCTACACCTTC.

The CDR3: CASSQDPLAGQYF. The CDR3 nucleotides read TGTGCCAGCAGCCAAGATCCTTTAGCTGGGCAGTACTTC. The chain uses TRBV14 and TRBJ2-7; no clear D gene. Germline CDR1 SGHDN, CDR2 FVKESK. V was cut by 0 bases and J by 9 bases, with 12 bases left in between. This CDR3 has 13 amino acids.

This chain links TRBV7-7 with TRBJ2-1; 11 positions match TRBD2. This CDR3 is built from 18 residues. Germline CDR1 and CDR2: SSHAT and FNYEAQ (reference sequence). J gave up 0 bases and V 1 base, and 5 bases lay outside the gene matches. The CDR3 DNA sequence: TGTGCCAGCAGCTTAGAGCCTAGCGGGGGGAGCTCCTACAATGAGCAGTTCTTC. Amino acid sequence: CASSLEPSGGSSYNEQFF.

This clone was picked up a small number of times. The chain couples TRBV27 to TRBJ2-5, with TRBD1 matching over 7 bases. The better agreement between TRBJ2-7 and the DNA end casts doubt on the J call. CDR3 size: 14 residues. CDR1 MNHEY and CDR2 SMNVEV come from the germline V gene (reference sequence). This chain's CDR3 is CASRPGGPPYEQYF. The DNA of the CDR3 is TGTGCCAGCAGACCAGGGGGACCCCCCTACGAGCAGTACTTC.

This sequence joins TRBV5-1 and TRBJ2-7; 13 bases are shared with TRBD2. Germline trimming cut 3 bases from V and 7 bases from J; bases unmatched to any gene: 13. CDR1 and CDR2 from the germline V gene are SGHRS and YFSETQ. This CDR3 has 17 residues. DNA for the CDR3: TGCGCCAGCAGCTGGACTAGCGGGAGCCTCCCTACGATTGAGCAGTACTTC. Amino acids: CASSWTSGSLPTIEQYF.

The V and J genes are TRBV6-1 and TRBJ2-5, with D possibly TRBD1 on 6 matching bases. The CDR3 extends over 15 amino acids. Germline CDR1 is MNHNS and CDR2 is SASEGT. V was pared by 5 bases and J by 2 bases, with 15 bases between. CDR3 region: CASSQTQGWQETQYF. Written as DNA, the CDR3 is TGTGCCAGCAGTCAAACACAGGGTTGGCAAGAGACCCAGTACTTC.

V and J are TRBV5-1 and TRBJ2-7, with 15 bases matching TRBD2. The CDR3 has 16 amino acids. Germline V gene sequence: CDR1 SGHRS, CDR2 YFSETQ. With V trimmed by 6 bases and J by 0 bases, 4 bases remained unmatched. The CDR3 region is CASTGTSGRSSYEQYF. CDR3 in DNA: TGCGCCAGCACTGGGACTAGCGGGAGGAGCTCCTACGAGCAGTACTTC.

This chain uses TRBV27 with TRBJ2-3; TRBD2 matches 9 bases. The CDR3 length is 15 residues. Germline values: CDR1 MNHEY, CDR2 SMNVEV (reference sequence). V dropped 4 bases and J dropped 1; count of bases not matched to a gene: 3. CDR3 nucleotides: TGTGCCAGCAGTTCCCGGACTAGCGGCACAGATACGCAGTATTTT. It specifies CASSSRTSGTDTQYF.

This chain joins TRBV19 and TRBJ2-5; TRBD2 matches at 9 bases. The last part of the DNA fits TRBJ2-7 better; the J call may be wrong. Germline CDR1 and CDR2: LNHDA and SQIVND (reference sequence). CDR3 length: 15 amino acids. The CDR3 nucleotides read TGTGCCAGTAGTATTGTAGCGGGAGCGTACTACGAGCAGTACTTC. It translates to CASSIVAGAYYEQYF.

This chain uses TRBV5-1 with TRBJ2-3, with TRBD2 as a possible D gene (6 bases). This CDR3 has 16 residues. The germline CDR1 and CDR2 sequences are SGHRS and YFSETQ. V lost 0 bases and J lost 0, with 11 bases in between. The CDR3 nucleotides read TGCGCCAGCAGCTTGGAGTCTAGCGACAGCACAGATACGCAGTATTTT. It yields the protein CASSLESSDSTDTQYF.

The gene calls are TRBV18 and TRBJ2-7; 11 bases fit TRBD2. CDR1 and CDR2 (germline): KGHSH, LQKENI. The CDR3 extends over 16 amino acids. With 0 bases clipped from V and 2 bases from J, the junction kept 3 bases outside the gene matches. CDR3 nucleotide sequence: TGTGCCAGCTCACCACCCGGGACTAGCGGCCCCTACGAGCAGTACTTC. Amino acids: CASSPPGTSGPYEQYF. Combining the CDR3 with reference TRBV18 and TRBJ2-7 gives the whole variable domain NAGVMQNPRHLVRRRGQEARLRCSPMKGHSHVYWYRQLPEEGLKFMVYLQKENIIDESGMPKERFSAEFPKEGPSILRIQQVVRGDSAAYFCASSPPGTSGPYEQYFGPGTRLTVT.

In its sample, this clone was seen once. V usage is TRBV27 and J usage is TRBJ2-3; tentatively, D is TRBD2 (6 bases). The V gene lost 3 bases and the J gene lost 2 bases, with 9 bases spanning the gap. There are 14 residues in the CDR3. CDR1 is MNHEY, CDR2 SMNVEV, per germline (reference sequence). This CDR3 reads CASSLAGSTDTQYF. The CDR3, as DNA: TGTGCCAGCAGTTTGGCGGGGTCCACAGATACGCAGTATTTT.

This chain connects TRBV2 to TRBJ2-5; D uncertain. Germline V CDR1 and CDR2: SNHLY, FYNNEI. V lost 3 bases, J lost 1 base, and 6 bases lay in between. The CDR3 has 13 residues. The CDR3 here is CASSDYSQETQYF. Here the CDR3 DNA reads TGTGCCAGCAGTGATTACAGCCAAGAGACCCAGTACTTC.

The chain recombines TRBV7-6 with TRBJ2-1; 8 bases are shared with TRBD1. Germline trimming cut 5 bases from V and 5 bases from J; bases unmatched to any gene: 14. CDR3 length equals 17 residues. Germline V lookup: CDR1 SGHVS, CDR2 FNYEAQ. CDR3 in amino acids: CASSTRQGFTSNNEQFF. The CDR3 region has the DNA TGTGCCAGCAGCACCCGACAGGGGTTCACTTCAAACAATGAGCAGTTCTTC.